This T cell receptor beta chain was sequenced during a study of Ad26.COV2.S vaccination and SARS-CoV-2 variants (dated by TCRdb to the early 2020s). With respect to the entire study: Vaccine-arm donors came from COV1001, a multicentre, randomized, double-blind, placebo-controlled phase I-IIa trial of Ad26.COV2.S in healthy adults. Trial participants were randomized into five groups of five, in which low-dose or high-dose Ad26.COV2.S was given once or twice, or placebo was given on both occasions. A total of 32 samples were included in the TCR-sequenced set, comprising roughly 19 Ad26.COV2.S vaccine recipients, 5 placebo recipients and 8 SARS-CoV-2 convalescent individuals. Dosing of Ad26.COV2.S was intramuscular, at either 5x10^10 or 1x10^11 viral particles, delivered as one shot or as two shots spaced 56 days apart. TCRbeta repertoire sequencing was used to assess the specificity and breadth of SARS-CoV-2-reactive T cell receptors after Ad26.COV2.S vaccination. Investigators remained blinded to trial group allocation during experiments and outcome assessment.

Overall results and qualifications from the work: Higher spike-specific TCR breadth was observed in Ad26.COV2.S recipients than in placebo recipients (P = 0.0014). The study was not powered to compare responses between vaccine doses or regimens. Non-spike TCR breadth was comparable between vaccine and placebo recipients, consistent with the vaccine containing only spike. Substantial breadth of spike-specific CD8+ and CD4+ T cell responses was reported after vaccination. It was noted by the authors that total T cell responses may have been underestimated by the TCR breadth and depth analyses.

The treatment or condition label, read with the paper, signifies: about 20 received Ad26.COV2.S at low or high dose, single or two shots; 5 received placebo; per-sample allocation not given. Repertoires of vaccine and placebo recipients were sequenced from samples collected on day 63 after the first injection. In Cohort 1b, 25 to 30 adults aged 18-55 years were enrolled at a single site in Boston, USA, between 29 July and 7 August 2020. Ad26.COV2.S was a replication-incompetent adenovirus type 26 vector that expressed a prefusion-stabilized SARS-CoV-2 spike protein derived from the original Wuhan strain. The CDR3, from cysteine to phenylalanine, totals 17 residues. The entry retains the CDR3 DNA only, 51 bases that are in frame from base 1. The germline V gene (reference sequence) provides CDR1 WNHNN and CDR2 SYGVQD. The germline V end is reduced by 3 bases and the J end by 4 bases; junction bases left unmatched: 11.

This clone came up a few times. The antigen this receptor binds is unknown. Base qualities were left out, and no much larger clone turns up one base away. The immunoSEQ Assay was used to sequence TCRbeta CDR3 regions. After extraction, genomic DNA underwent amplification by bias-controlled multiplex PCR, followed by high-throughput sequencing. In the original analysis: To quantify the absolute abundance of every unique TCRbeta CDR3 region, sequences were collapsed and filtered. Usable DNA was measured by amplifying reference genes present in all nucleated cells, and TCRbeta template counts were normalized to that usable DNA to estimate T cell fraction. Repertoire TCRs were annotated as SARS-CoV-2-specific when V gene, CDR3 amino acid sequence and J gene were exactly matched to a known reactive TCR set. MIRA supplied the reference SARS-CoV-2 TCR set, which was filtered for enrichment in COVID-19-positive ImmuneCODE repertoires so that public or cross-reactive TCRs were removed. Based on the MIRA antigens, annotated TCRs were further analysed at the level of specific ORF or position within ORF. Breadth was defined as annotated unique rearrangements over total unique productive rearrangements; depth was the summed frequency of those rearrangements. TCR breadth was compared between groups using two-sided Wilcoxon rank-sum tests. TCRdb provides this immuneACCESS table in a form limited to in-frame rearrangements. Some clones are lacking; in checked studies, under half of them reflect an unresolved V gene, and why the rest are absent is not known. Clonal size and the V and J genes are those of that table, whereas D and trimming came from the DNA. The sample profile shows about 680,000 clones; 89% of them were found once. The ten largest make up around 1.5% of the sample.

The source was peripheral blood, collected in a trial of Ad26.COV2.S vaccine versus placebo. The sequence derives from a person aged 18 to 59 who received the Ad26.COV2.S COVID-19 vaccine or a placebo. Rearrangement joined TRBV10-1 to TRBJ2-2, and TRBD1 matches 7 of the central bases. The DNA is as follows: TGCGCCAGCAGTGACCACACACAGGGGACCGGCACCGGGGAGCTGTTTTTT. Translation gives CASSDHTQGTGTGELFF.